What follows is one T cell receptor beta chain and its context. This sample includes further DNA sequences coding for the same CDR3. This sample is drawn from a study of cytomegalovirus exposure and HLA in healthy donors. A multiplex PCR was run with 60 Vbeta primers and 13 Jbeta primers. Profiled with immunoSEQ multiplex PCR; TCRdb holds only in-frame clones, not every one. The sample records about 110,000 clones, 60% to 85% being singletons. Germline V gives CDR1 SGHTA, CDR2 FQGTGA. This CDR3 comprises 14 residues. Trimming took 2 bases from V and 3 from J; bases not matched to a gene: 2. This chain links TRBV7-3 with TRBJ2-3; 7 bases line up with TRBD2. Source material: PBMCs. The receptor was isolated from a woman in her thirties in good health and CMV-seronegative. CDR3 region: CASSLAGGTDTQYF. In DNA form, the CDR3 reads TGTGCCAGCAGCTTAGCCGGGGGGACAGATACGCAGTATTTT.